The 2 T cell receptor beta chains listed next were all sequenced from one sample in a study of blood T cell repertoires in COVID-19. The protocol was immunoSEQ multiplex PCR, while the TCRdb copy is restricted to in-frame clones and leaves out a portion. This table has approximately 50,000 clones, under 85% appearing once. Material for sequencing was peripheral blood. The receptors originated from a man aged 70-80 years with active COVID-19.

The gene calls are TRBV4-1 and TRBJ1-5, with a tentative D call TRBD1 (6 bases). This CDR3 contains 15 residues. The V gene lost 1 base and the J gene lost 5 bases, with 12 bases spanning the gap. Looked up from germline, CDR1 is MGHRA and CDR2 is YSYEKL. CDR3 coding DNA: TGCGCCAGCAGCCAAGCCTGGGGGGGGCATCAGCCCCAGCATTTT. It specifies CASSQAWGGHQPQHF.

The V and J genes are TRBV5-1 and TRBJ2-2, with 8 bases that match TRBD1. Germline V CDR1 and CDR2: SGHRS, YFSETQ. With 7 bases clipped from V and 3 bases from J, the junction kept 2 bases outside the gene matches. The CDR3 covers 13 residues. The CDR3 sequence is CASGQGDTGELFF. CDR3 DNA sequence: TGCGCCAGCGGACAGGGTGACACCGGGGAGCTGTTTTTT.